This T cell receptor (beta chain) stems from a study of T cells in Graves' hyperthyroidism and ophthalmopathy (dated by TCRdb to between 2017 and 2020). Study-level background: TCR V-J signatures able to tell the groups apart were searched for in a discovery cohort of 90 to 100 patients, of whom roughly 42 had Graves' ophthalmopathy and roughly 58 had stable Graves' hyperthyroidism. The 100 discovery patients were divided at random into training and test sets in a 7:3 ratio. Prospective prediction of ophthalmopathy was tested in an independent validation cohort consisting of 18 to 20 hyperthyroidism patients and 15 or so patients who later progressed to ophthalmopathy. According to the paper, TCR Vbeta CDR3 sequencing was carried out on more than 120 peripheral blood samples, which came from around 43 ophthalmopathy, 80 or so hyperthyroidism and approximately 17 progressor patients. Thyroid tissue and blood T-cell repertoires from six Graves' hyperthyroidism patients were also compared in the study. After blood sampling, hyperthyroidism patients were treated with methimazole at a starting dose of 30 mg daily, and ophthalmopathy patients were treated with high-dose intravenous methylprednisolone.

The research as a whole found: Sample size was not statistically predetermined, and investigators were not blinded to group allocation. In validation, the model predicted progression to ophthalmopathy with just under 71% sensitivity and approximately 78% specificity, a median of 6.5 months before onset. Ophthalmopathy was separated from stable hyperthyroidism by a 13 V-J signature model, with around 90% sensitivity and 81% to 82% specificity obtained in cross-validation and 80%/75% obtained in testing. Most expanded thyroid clonotypes (frequency above 0.001) were also found in blood, which suggests that blood repertoires may mirror thyroid immune responses.

TCR beta CDR3 regions were amplified from RNA transcripts. A first-round RT-PCR of the TCR CDR3 used the HTBI primer set with the Qiagen OneStep RT-PCR kit. The libraries were constructed in a second round of multiplex PCR and then size-selected and purified. Sequencing of the libraries was done on an Illumina HiSeq2000 using paired-end 100 bp reads. For the original study's pipeline: Raw data were processed with SOAPnuke, discarding reads with adapters, uncalled bases, mean Phred below 15, or no exact constant-primer or identifier match. COPE v1.2.5 was used to merge the high-quality paired reads, and each unique nucleotide sequence was defined as a clonotype. Clonotypes were aligned to IMGT TRBV, TRBD and TRBJ reference segments using MiTCR v1.1. Analysis was restricted to V-J combinations with a frequency above 0.0001, which covered over 98% of repertoires. The TCS score was defined as the ratio of F50 (clonal expansion) to E x V (chaos), calculated using BLOSUM62-based TCRdist between CDR3 peptides within each V-J. Welch's t-statistics and random forest reduced roughly 530 V-J features to 10 to 15, which were used in a naive Bayes classifier (R e1071). The similarity between thyroid and blood repertoires was quantified using the Morisita-Horn index. TCRdb trimmed public reads at Q25 via fastp, called clones via MiXCR and kept in-frame beta chains. Rows matching on CDR3 protein sequence are summarized as one entry with the most common DNA and genes. The authors' filters were not applied to this entry. The sample table holds almost 50,000 distinct CDR3 sequences, of which 45% to 65% were seen once. The ten largest clones add up to 30% to 40% of the sample.

There are 17 amino acids in the CDR3, from cysteine to phenylalanine inclusive. Just CDR3 DNA is preserved here, 51 bases in frame from base 1. At the junction V is shortened by 0 bases and J by 0 bases; bases outside the gene matches: 3. Per the germline V gene, ENHRY is the CDR1 and SYGVKD is the CDR2. Regarding this clonotype: It lacks a known antigen. Base qualities are missing; no much larger clone stands one base away.

Graves' hyperthyroidism was defined as stable when no progression to ophthalmopathy occurred over 18 months of follow-up. Hyperthyroidism patients were newly diagnosed, had a disease duration of under 2 months, and were aged 18 to 65 years. The study excluded patients with uncontrolled infections, other autoimmune diseases, pregnancy or lactation. Diagnoses relied on clinical symptoms, serum thyroxine and TRAb, thyroid ultrasound and orbital computed tomography. Total RNA was extracted with Trizol reagent, and quality was checked on an Agilent 2100 Bioanalyzer. The sequenced sample consisted of peripheral blood or thyroid tissue (not recorded which). This sequence was found in a man aged 18 to 30 with Graves' hyperthyroidism. The chain is encoded by TRBV10-3 joined to TRBJ1-4; 8 bases in the junction line up with TRBD1. Here the CDR3 is given as CAISESQGASTNEKLFF. The DNA reads as follows: TGTGCCATCAGTGAGTCGCAGGGGGCCTCAACTAATGAAAAACTGTTTTTT.